The present T cell receptor beta chain was sequenced within a study of T cell repertoires in cytomegalovirus infection. Overall study results and limits: Pooled public TCR beta family frequency picked out CMV carriers with the relevant HLA.

The CDR3 loop spans 19 amino acids. V was pared by 0 bases and J by 4 bases, with 18 bases of the junction left unmatched. The germline V gene has CDR1 SGHTA and CDR2 FQGNSA. TCRdb fed the reads into MiXCR, producing one record per CDR3 protein. This sample has fewer than 1,000,000 distinct CDR3 sequences, with more than 25% found just once. This clonotype was observed at least ten times. Its antigen is currently unknown. The rearrangement uses TRBV7-2 and TRBJ2-7; the match to TRBD1 covers 7 bases. The origin of this receptor is a human donor in good health (CMV status not recorded). Some clones in this sample may be carry-over from other donors' samples. The sample in question was cultured CD8+ T cells from PBMCs, obtained from culture after CMV antigen stimulation. In nucleotides, the CDR3 is TGTGCCAGCAGCTTAGCCTATGCGATTGGCAGACAGGGATGGTACGAGCAGTACTTC. This sequence encodes CASSLAYAIGRQGWYEQYF.